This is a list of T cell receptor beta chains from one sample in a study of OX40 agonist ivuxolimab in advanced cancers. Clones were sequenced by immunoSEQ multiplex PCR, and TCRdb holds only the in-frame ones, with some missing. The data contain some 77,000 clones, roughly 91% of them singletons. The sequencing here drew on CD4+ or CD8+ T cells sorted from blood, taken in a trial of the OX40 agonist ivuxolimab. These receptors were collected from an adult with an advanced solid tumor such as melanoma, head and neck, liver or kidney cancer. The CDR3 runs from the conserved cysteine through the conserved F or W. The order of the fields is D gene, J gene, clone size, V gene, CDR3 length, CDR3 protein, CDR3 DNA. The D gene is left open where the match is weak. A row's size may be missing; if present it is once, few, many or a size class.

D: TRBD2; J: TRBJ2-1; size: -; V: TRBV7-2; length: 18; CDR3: CASTLKGSGNPAYNEQFF; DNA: TGTGCCAGCACACTAAAGGGTAGCGGGAACCCGGCCTACAATGAGCAGTTCTTC
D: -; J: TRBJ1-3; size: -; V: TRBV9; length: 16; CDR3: CASSGLGTDSGNTIYF; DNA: TGTGCCAGCAGCGGCCTCGGGACCGACTCTGGAAACACCATATATTTT
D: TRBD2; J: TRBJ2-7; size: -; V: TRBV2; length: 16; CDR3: CASRLGSVAGVYEQYF; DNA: TGTGCCAGCAGGCTGGGGAGCGTCGCGGGAGTGTACGAGCAGTACTTC
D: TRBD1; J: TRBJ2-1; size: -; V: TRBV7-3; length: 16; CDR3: CASSSGTGGSYNEQFF; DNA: TGTGCCAGCAGCTCCGGGACAGGGGGCTCCTACAATGAGCAGTTCTTC
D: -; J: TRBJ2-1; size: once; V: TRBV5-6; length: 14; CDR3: CASSRGLLDNEQFF; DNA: TGTGCCAGCAGTCGAGGGCTCCTGGACAATGAGCAGTTCTTC
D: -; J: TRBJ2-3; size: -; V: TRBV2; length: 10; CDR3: CASSGDTQYF; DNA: TGTGCCAGCAGTGGAGATACGCAGTATTTT
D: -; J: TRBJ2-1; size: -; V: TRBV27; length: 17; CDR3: CASSLSAWPGPNNEQFF; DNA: TGTGCCAGCAGTTTATCCGCCTGGCCAGGGCCGAACAATGAGCAGTTCTTC
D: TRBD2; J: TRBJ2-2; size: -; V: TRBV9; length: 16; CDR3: CASSVGLAGLYGELFF; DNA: TGTGCCAGCAGCGTCGGACTAGCCGGACTCTACGGGGAGCTGTTTTTT
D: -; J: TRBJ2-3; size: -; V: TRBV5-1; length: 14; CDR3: CASSLGDRTDTQYF; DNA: TGCGCCAGCAGCTTAGGGGACCGCACAGATACGCAGTATTTT
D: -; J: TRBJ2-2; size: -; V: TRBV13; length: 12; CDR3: CASSVGLGELFF; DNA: TGTGCCAGCAGCGTGGGGCTCGGGGAGCTGTTTTTT
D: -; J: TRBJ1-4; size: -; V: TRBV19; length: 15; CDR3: CASSIGVQDGEKLFF; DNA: TGTGCCAGTAGTATAGGAGTACAGGATGGGGAAAAACTGTTTTTT
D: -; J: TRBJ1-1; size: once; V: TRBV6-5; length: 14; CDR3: CASEVGPLDTEAFF; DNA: TGTGCCAGCGAAGTGGGGCCGCTTGACACTGAAGCTTTCTTT
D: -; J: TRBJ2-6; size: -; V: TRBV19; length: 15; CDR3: CASGSSGTGANVLTF; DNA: TGTGCCAGTGGTTCGTCAGGTACTGGGGCCAACGTCCTGACTTTC
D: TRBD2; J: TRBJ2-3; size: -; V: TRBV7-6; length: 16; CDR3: CASSLAPSGGVDTQYF; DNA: TGTGCCAGCAGCTTAGCGCCTAGCGGGGGGGTGGATACGCAGTATTTT
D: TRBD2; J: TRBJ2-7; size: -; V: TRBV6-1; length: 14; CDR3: CASISGRGEYEQYF; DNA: TGTGCCAGCATCTCCGGGCGGGGGGAGTACGAGCAGTACTTC
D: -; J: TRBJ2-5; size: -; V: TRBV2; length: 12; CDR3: CASSVLGETQYF; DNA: TGTGCCAGCAGTGTCCTTGGGGAGACCCAGTACTTC
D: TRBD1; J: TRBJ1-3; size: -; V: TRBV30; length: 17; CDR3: CAWRQKNQGARGNTIYF; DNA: TGTGCCTGGCGACAGAAAAACCAGGGGGCGCGAGGAAACACCATATATTTT
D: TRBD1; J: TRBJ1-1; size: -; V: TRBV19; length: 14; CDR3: CASSLTGGTTEAFF; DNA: TGTGCCAGTAGTTTGACAGGGGGTACCACTGAAGCTTTCTTT
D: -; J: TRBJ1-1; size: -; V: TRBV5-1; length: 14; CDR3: CASKAGRGGTEAFF; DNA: TGCGCCAGCAAGGCGGGGCGGGGAGGCACTGAAGCTTTCTTT
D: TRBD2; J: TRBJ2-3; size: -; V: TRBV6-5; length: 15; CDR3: CASSTTSGATDTQYF; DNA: TGTGCCAGCAGCACCACTAGCGGGGCTACAGATACGCAGTATTTT
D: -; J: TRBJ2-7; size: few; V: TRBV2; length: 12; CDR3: CASSVSEYEQYF; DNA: TGTGCCAGCAGTGTTAGCGAGTACGAGCAGTACTTC
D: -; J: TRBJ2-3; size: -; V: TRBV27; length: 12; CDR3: CASSLWGDTQYF; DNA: TGTGCCAGCAGTTTATGGGGAGATACGCAGTATTTT
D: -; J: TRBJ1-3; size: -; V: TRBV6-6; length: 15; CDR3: CASGAGANSGNTIYF; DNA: TGTGCCAGCGGGGCAGGGGCTAACTCTGGAAACACCATATATTTT
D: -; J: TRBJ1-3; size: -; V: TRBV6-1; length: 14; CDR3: CASSEPTPGGTIYF; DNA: TGTGCCAGCAGTGAACCCACTCCCGGGGGCACCATATATTTT
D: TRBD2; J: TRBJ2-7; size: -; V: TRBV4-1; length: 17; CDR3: CASSQEWTSGYPYEQYF; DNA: TGCGCCAGCAGCCAAGAATGGACTAGCGGGTATCCCTACGAGCAGTACTTC
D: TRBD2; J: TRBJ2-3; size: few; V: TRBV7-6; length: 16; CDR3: CASSLGLAGGHDTQYF; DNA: TGTGCCAGCAGCTTAGGACTAGCGGGAGGGCATGATACGCAGTATTTT
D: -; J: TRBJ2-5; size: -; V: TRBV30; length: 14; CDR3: CAWSVLSFQETQYF; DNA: TGTGCCTGGAGTGTACTTTCCTTCCAAGAGACCCAGTACTTC
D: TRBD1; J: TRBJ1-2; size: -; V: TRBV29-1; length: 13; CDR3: CSVGTGGSYGYTF; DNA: TGCAGCGTTGGGACAGGGGGCAGCTATGGCTACACCTTC
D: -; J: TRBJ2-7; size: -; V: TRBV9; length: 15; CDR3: CASSVGGRMTGEQYF; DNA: TGTGCCAGCAGCGTAGGGGGAAGGATGACGGGCGAGCAGTACTTC
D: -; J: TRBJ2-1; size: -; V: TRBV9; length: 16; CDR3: CASSETDFPSYNEQFF; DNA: TGTGCCAGCAGCGAAACCGACTTCCCCTCCTACAATGAGCAGTTCTTC
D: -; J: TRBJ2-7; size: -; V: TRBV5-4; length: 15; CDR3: CASSLGGQGSREQYF; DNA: TGTGCCAGCAGCTTGGGCGGGCAGGGATCGAGGGAGCAGTACTTC
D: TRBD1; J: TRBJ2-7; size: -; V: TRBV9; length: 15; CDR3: CASSVDPQGVGEQYF; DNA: TGTGCCAGCAGCGTAGACCCCCAGGGGGTCGGCGAGCAGTACTTC
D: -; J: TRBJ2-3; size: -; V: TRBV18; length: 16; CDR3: CASSPLRAGEADTQYF; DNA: TGTGCCAGCTCACCGCTCAGGGCAGGGGAAGCAGATACGCAGTATTTT
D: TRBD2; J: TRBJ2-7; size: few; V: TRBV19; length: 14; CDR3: CASSITSGTYEQYF; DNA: TGTGCCAGTAGTATCACTAGCGGGACGTACGAGCAGTACTTC
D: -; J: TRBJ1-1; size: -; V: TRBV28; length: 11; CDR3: CASRGRPEAFF; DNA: TGTGCCAGCAGGGGGCGTCCGGAAGCTTTCTTT
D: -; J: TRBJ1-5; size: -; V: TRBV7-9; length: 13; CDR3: CASSAESNQPQHF; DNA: TGTGCCAGCAGCGCCGAGAGCAATCAGCCCCAGCATTTT
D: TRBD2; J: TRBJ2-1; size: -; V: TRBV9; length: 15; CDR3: CASSESSGRIYEQFF; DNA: TGTGCCAGCAGCGAGAGTAGCGGGAGGATCTATGAGCAGTTCTTC
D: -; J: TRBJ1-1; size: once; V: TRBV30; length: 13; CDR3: CAWSVSLNTEAFF; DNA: TGTGCCTGGAGTGTGTCCTTGAACACTGAAGCTTTCTTT
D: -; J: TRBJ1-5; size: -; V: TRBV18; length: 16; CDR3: CASSPSGRSSNQPQHF; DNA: TGTGCCAGCTCACCATCGGGACGGAGTAGCAATCAGCCCCAGCATTTT
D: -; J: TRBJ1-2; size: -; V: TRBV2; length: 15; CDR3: CASSAPQLANYGYTF; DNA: TGTGCCAGCAGTGCCCCCCAGTTAGCTAACTATGGCTACACCTTC
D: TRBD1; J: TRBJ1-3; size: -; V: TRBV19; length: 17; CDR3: CASSILNGQGAGNTIYF; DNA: TGTGCCAGTAGTATACTTAACGGACAGGGGGCTGGAAACACCATATATTTT
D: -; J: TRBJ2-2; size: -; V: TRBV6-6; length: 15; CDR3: CASSSVLLNTGELFF; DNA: TGTGCCAGCAGTTCCGTCCTATTAAACACCGGGGAGCTGTTTTTT
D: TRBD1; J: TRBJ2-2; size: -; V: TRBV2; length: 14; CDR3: CASSRTGVGGELFF; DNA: TGTGCCAGCAGTCGGACAGGGGTGGGCGGGGAGCTGTTTTTT
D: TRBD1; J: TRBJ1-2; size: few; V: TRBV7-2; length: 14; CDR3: CASRRDRRNYGYTF; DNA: TGTGCCAGCCGTCGGGACAGGCGAAACTATGGCTACACCTTC
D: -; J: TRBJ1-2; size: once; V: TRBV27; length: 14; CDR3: CASSLSQGLYGYTF; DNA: TGTGCCAGCAGTTTATCGCAGGGGCTCTATGGCTACACCTTC
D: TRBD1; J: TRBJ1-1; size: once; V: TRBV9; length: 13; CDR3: CASSFSTGSEAFF; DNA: TGTGCCAGCAGCTTTTCGACAGGGTCGGAAGCTTTCTTT
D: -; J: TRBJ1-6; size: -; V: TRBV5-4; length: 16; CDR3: CASSLREQGYNSPLHF; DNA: TGTGCCAGCAGCCTTAGGGAACAGGGATATAATTCACCCCTCCACTTT
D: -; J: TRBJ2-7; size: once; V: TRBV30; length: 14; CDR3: CAWRGTHSSYEQYF; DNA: TGTGCCTGGAGAGGGACGCACAGCTCCTACGAGCAGTACTTC
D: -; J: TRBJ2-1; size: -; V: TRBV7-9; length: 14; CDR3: CASSLAGSYNEQFF; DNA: TGTGCCAGCAGCTTAGCAGGCAGCTACAATGAGCAGTTCTTC
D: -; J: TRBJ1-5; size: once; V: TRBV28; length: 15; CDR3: CASSRPRQGNQPQHF; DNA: TGTGCCAGCAGTAGGCCCCGGCAGGGCAATCAGCCCCAGCATTTT
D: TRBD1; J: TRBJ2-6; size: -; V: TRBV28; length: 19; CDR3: CASSLFGQGLSSGANVLTF; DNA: TGTGCCAGCAGTTTATTCGGACAGGGATTGAGCTCTGGGGCCAACGTCCTGACTTTC